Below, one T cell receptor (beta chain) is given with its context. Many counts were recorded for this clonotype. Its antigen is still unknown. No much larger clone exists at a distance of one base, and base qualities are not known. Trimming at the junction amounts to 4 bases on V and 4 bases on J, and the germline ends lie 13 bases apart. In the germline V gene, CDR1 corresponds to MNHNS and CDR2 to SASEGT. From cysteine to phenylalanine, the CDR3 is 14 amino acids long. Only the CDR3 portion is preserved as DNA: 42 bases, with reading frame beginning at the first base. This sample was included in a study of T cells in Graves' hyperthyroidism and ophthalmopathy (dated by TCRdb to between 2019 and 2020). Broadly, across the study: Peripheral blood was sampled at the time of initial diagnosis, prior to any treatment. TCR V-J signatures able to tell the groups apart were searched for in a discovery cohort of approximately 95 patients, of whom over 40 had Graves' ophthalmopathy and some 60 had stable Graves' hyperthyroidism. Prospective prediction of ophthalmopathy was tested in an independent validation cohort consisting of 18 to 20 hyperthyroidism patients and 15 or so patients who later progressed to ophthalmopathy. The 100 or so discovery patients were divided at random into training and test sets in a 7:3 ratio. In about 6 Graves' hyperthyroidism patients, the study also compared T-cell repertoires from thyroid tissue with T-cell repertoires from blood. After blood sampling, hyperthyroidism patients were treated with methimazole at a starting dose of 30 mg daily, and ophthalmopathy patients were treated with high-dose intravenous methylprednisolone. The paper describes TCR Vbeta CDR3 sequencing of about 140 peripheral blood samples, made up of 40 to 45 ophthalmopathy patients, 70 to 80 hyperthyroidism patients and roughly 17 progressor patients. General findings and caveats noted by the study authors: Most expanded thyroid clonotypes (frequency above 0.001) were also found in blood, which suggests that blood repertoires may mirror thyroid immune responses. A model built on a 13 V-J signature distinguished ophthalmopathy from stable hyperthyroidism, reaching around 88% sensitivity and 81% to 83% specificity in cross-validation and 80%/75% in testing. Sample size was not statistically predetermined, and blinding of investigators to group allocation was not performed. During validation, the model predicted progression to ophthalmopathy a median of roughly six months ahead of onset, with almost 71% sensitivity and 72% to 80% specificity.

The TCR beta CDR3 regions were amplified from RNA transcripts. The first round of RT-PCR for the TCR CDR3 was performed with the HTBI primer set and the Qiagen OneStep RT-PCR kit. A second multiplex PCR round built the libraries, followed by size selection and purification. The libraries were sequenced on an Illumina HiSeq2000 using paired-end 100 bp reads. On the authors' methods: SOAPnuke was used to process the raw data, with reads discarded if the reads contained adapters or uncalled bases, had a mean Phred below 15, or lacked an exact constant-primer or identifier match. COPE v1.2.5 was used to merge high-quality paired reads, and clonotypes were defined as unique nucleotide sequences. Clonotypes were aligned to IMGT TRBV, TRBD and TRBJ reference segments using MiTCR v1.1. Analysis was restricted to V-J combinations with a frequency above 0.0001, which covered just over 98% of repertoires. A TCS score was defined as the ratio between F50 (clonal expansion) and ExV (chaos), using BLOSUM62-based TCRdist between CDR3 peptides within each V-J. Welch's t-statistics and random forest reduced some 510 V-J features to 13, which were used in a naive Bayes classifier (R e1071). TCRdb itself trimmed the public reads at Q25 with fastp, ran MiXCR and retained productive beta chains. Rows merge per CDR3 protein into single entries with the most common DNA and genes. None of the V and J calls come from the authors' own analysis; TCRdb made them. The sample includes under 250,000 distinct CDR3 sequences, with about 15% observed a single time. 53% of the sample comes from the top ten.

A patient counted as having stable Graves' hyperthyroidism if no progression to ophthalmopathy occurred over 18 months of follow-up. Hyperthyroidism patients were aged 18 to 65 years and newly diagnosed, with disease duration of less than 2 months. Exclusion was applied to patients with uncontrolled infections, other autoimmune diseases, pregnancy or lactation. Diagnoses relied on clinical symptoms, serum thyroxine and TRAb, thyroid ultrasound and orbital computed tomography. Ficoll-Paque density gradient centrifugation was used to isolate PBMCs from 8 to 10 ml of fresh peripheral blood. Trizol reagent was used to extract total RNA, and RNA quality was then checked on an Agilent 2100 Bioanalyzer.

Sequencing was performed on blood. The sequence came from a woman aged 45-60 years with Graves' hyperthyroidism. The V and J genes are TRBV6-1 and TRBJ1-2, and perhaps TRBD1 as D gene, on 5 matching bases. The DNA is TGTGCCAGCAGTGCCAGGGACGGTCCCTATGGCTACACCTTC. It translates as CASSARDGPYGYTF.